The rows below give T cell receptor beta chains drawn from one sample of a study of CD8+CD57+ T cells in acquired aplastic anemia. TCRdb processed the reads anew with MiXCR; each CDR3 protein has one entry. The sample has 250,000 to 350,000 distinct CDR3 sequences; roughly 61% are singletons. The material sequenced was sorted CD4+, CD8+, or CD8+CD57+ T cells (not recorded which) from PBMCs. The receptor set was obtained from a human donor with aplastic anemia. The CDR3 runs from the conserved cysteine through the conserved F or W. Fields, in order: V gene, clone size, CDR3 length, CDR3 protein. Expanded clones get a size class; other rows say once, few or many, or leave the size out.

V gene: TRBV4-1; clone size: many; CDR3 length: 17; CDR3 protein: CASSQVRTAGGNYGYTF
V gene: TRBV5-5; clone size: many; CDR3 length: 15; CDR3 protein: CASSLVPLEQYEQYF
V gene: TRBV12-3/TRBV12-4; clone size: many; CDR3 length: 16; CDR3 protein: CASSLQAGATNEKLFF
V gene: TRBV5-1; clone size: NA; CDR3 length: 16; CDR3 protein: CASSLGDSQGAREAFF
V gene: TRBV10-3; clone size: NA; CDR3 length: 14; CDR3 protein: CAISELQGSYGYTF
V gene: TRBV7-6; clone size: NA; CDR3 length: 16; CDR3 protein: CASSLGVGQGNYGYTF
V gene: TRBV7-8; clone size: NA; CDR3 length: 16; CDR3 protein: CASRLPSGSGSSTRYF
V gene: TRBV19; clone size: many; CDR3 length: 13; CDR3 protein: CASSSGYNSPLHF
V gene: TRBV7-2; clone size: once; CDR3 length: 13; CDR3 protein: CASSLQGGNEQFF
V gene: TRBV2; clone size: NA; CDR3 length: 14; CDR3 protein: CASTGGGGPNEQFF
V gene: TRBV7-3; clone size: NA; CDR3 length: 13; CDR3 protein: CASSYLGGDEQFF
V gene: TRBV20-1; clone size: NA; CDR3 length: 12; CDR3 protein: CSASSPRETQYF
V gene: TRBV29-1; clone size: few; CDR3 length: 12; CDR3 protein: CSAEGENYGYTF
V gene: TRBV9; clone size: NA; CDR3 length: 19; CDR3 protein: CASSLRDRSVLPSTDTQYF
V gene: TRBV19; clone size: NA; CDR3 length: 15; CDR3 protein: CASSIDDRGYGEQFF
V gene: TRBV24-1; clone size: NA; CDR3 length: 13; CDR3 protein: CATGGANNYGYTF
V gene: TRBV10-2; clone size: NA; CDR3 length: 12; CDR3 protein: CASLTGTYEQYF
V gene: TRBV11-2; clone size: many; CDR3 length: 15; CDR3 protein: CASSPHVGTNFPPTF
V gene: TRBV5-6; clone size: NA; CDR3 length: 17; CDR3 protein: CASSMGQGAGSNQPLHF
V gene: TRBV9; clone size: NA; CDR3 length: 11; CDR3 protein: CASRVTDEAFF
V gene: TRBV7-3; clone size: many; CDR3 length: 14; CDR3 protein: CASSTGAKNSPLHF
V gene: TRBV7-6; clone size: NA; CDR3 length: 15; CDR3 protein: CASSLGQGATYGQYF
V gene: TRBV6-6; clone size: NA; CDR3 length: 13; CDR3 protein: CASSSPRPHEQYF
V gene: TRBV7-2; clone size: NA; CDR3 length: 16; CDR3 protein: CANSHQGLALGGEQFF
V gene: TRBV7-8; clone size: NA; CDR3 length: 14; CDR3 protein: CASRQNAGTDTQYF
V gene: TRBV20-1; clone size: NA; CDR3 length: 12; CDR3 protein: CSAPAGGDTQYF